This T cell receptor beta chain was sequenced during a study of blood T cell repertoires in COVID-19. The protocol was immunoSEQ multiplex PCR, while the TCRdb copy is restricted to in-frame clones and leaves out a portion. The sample lists under 200,000 clones, 85% occurring once. Germline CDR1 and CDR2: SGHVS and FQNEAQ. V was trimmed by 3 bases and J by 4 bases, leaving 13 bases between them. This CDR3 is 15 amino acids long. Sequenced input: peripheral blood. The receptor was derived from a woman of 80 years or more with COVID-19, enrolled during active disease. The chain employs TRBV7-8 and TRBJ1-5; no reliable D call. This chain's CDR3 is CASSFQQDTNQPQHF. The CDR3 nucleotides are TGTGCCAGCAGCTTCCAACAAGACACAAATCAGCCCCAGCATTTT.